The sequence of this T cell receptor beta chain was determined in a study of T cell responses to AZD1222 COVID-19 vaccine. Points from the study as a whole: Just a handful of AZD1222 recipients tested seropositive at baseline. Breadth and depth of Spike-specific TCRs rose after two AZD1222 doses.

Generated by immunoSEQ multiplex PCR, the TCRdb table keeps only in-frame clones and is missing some. The data show roughly 150,000 clones, approximately 90% seen once. The V gene's germline CDR1 is SNHLY and CDR2 FYNNEI. The CDR3 is 13 amino acids. V lost 7 bases to trimming and J lost 5 bases, with 14 bases between them. Points on this clone: Its antigen remains unidentified.

The chain is built from TRBV2 and TRBJ1-2; D may be TRBD1 (6 bases). This sequence originates from an adult who had recovered from COVID-19. This specimen was peripheral blood, taken after recovery from COVID-19. This chain's CDR3 is CASTRRTDYGYTF. DNA of the CDR3: TGTGCCAGCACCAGAAGGACAGATTATGGCTACACCTTC.